This entry lists 10 T cell receptor beta chains sequenced from one sample in a study of cytomegalovirus exposure and HLA in healthy donors. The PCR used 60 Vbeta and 13 Jbeta primers. The data were produced by immunoSEQ multiplex PCR, yet TCRdb's version contains in-frame clones alone and is incomplete. The sample yields around 93,000 clones, around 84% seen once. Sequencing was carried out using PBMCs. The receptors come from a woman aged 40 to 50 in good health and CMV-seronegative.

This chain links TRBV29-1 with TRBJ1-1; maybe TRBD1 (6 bases). V lost 4 bases to trimming and J lost 6 bases, with 9 bases between them. Germline assignment: CDR1 SQVTM and CDR2 ANQGSEA. This CDR3 has 11 amino acids. The CDR3 loop is CSVARGPEAFF. CDR3 bases: TGCAGCGTTGCCAGGGGCCCTGAAGCTTTCTTT.

This chain connects TRBV2 to TRBJ2-1; 10 bases map to TRBD2. Germline V gives CDR1 SNHLY, CDR2 FYNNEI. With V trimmed by 7 bases and J by 3 bases, 15 bases remained unmatched. The CDR3 spans 18 residues. The CDR3 reads CASTVPSGSLAYYNEQFF. The CDR3 DNA follows: TGTGCCAGCACCGTGCCTAGCGGGAGTTTAGCGTACTACAATGAGCAGTTCTTC.

V and J are TRBV9 and TRBJ2-2, with D hard to call. CDR1 and CDR2 (germline): SGDLS, YYNGEE. CDR3 length equals 14 residues. V lost 4 bases and J 1 base, leaving 8 bases between the germline ends. The CDR3 protein is CASSLRQNTGELFF. Here the CDR3 DNA reads TGTGCCAGCAGCTTACGACAGAACACCGGGGAGCTGTTTTTT.

This clone was found once. The rearrangement uses TRBV5-8 and TRBJ2-2, with TRBD2 as a possible D gene (6 bases). This CDR3 has 18 amino acids. Germline loops: CDR1 SGHTS, CDR2 YDEGEE. The V end lost 0 bases, the J end lost 5 bases, and 20 bases lay between the germline ends. CDR3 nucleotides: TGTGCCAGCAGCTTGGGACTTCGGGGGAGGTTGGAGACCGGGGAGCTGTTTTTT. Encoded protein: CASSLGLRGRLETGELFF.

The table lists this clone with a count of one. The V call is TRBV7-8, the J call TRBJ2-2; unclear D gene. In germline, CDR1 is SGHVS, CDR2 FQNEAQ. The CDR3 runs 15 residues. V was trimmed by 6 bases and J by 3 bases, leaving 14 bases between them. In DNA, the CDR3 is TGTGCCAGCAGTGGTCTAGGCGCGGACACCGGGGAGCTGTTTTTT. Translating gives CASSGLGADTGELFF.

CDR3 in amino acids: CASSGLADFTGELFF. In DNA form, the CDR3 reads TGTGCCAGCAGCGGACTAGCGGACTTCACCGGGGAGCTGTTTTTT. The V call is TRBV5-4, the J call TRBJ2-2, with 10 nucleotides matching TRBD2. The CDR3 runs 15 residues. CDR1 SGHNT and CDR2 YYREEE come from the germline V gene (reference sequence). V shed 4 bases and J 4 bases; nucleotides not matched to a gene: 4.

This clone has only one observation. The genes are TRBV10-3 and TRBJ2-3; the D is unclear. This CDR3 comprises 15 residues. CDR1 ENHRY and CDR2 SYGVKD come from the germline V gene. The V gene lost 2 bases and the J gene lost 2 bases, with 11 bases spanning the gap. The CDR3 nucleotides are TGTGCCATCAGTGAGGTTGCGGAAAACACAGATACGCAGTATTTT. The encoded protein is CAISEVAENTDTQYF.

This clone was observed once. The chain uses TRBV6-5 and TRBJ2-7; 9 nucleotides agree with TRBD1. Germline V gene data show CDR1 as MNHEY and CDR2 as SVGAGI. The J segment lost 1 base and the V segment lost 6 bases, leaving 7 bases of the junction unmatched. The CDR3 extends over 15 amino acids. The CDR3 protein is CASRTDRGESYEQYF. As DNA, the CDR3 is TGTGCCAGCAGAACGGACAGGGGTGAGTCCTACGAGCAGTACTTC.

This chain uses TRBV7-9 with TRBJ1-5, with D tentatively TRBD1 (6 bases). CDR3 length equals 18 residues. Trimming left V 0 bases short and J 1 base short, with 16 bases between. CDR1 SEHNR and CDR2 FQNEAQ come from the germline V gene (reference sequence). The chain's CDR3 is CASSLAGGRGSSNQPQHF. The CDR3 DNA sequence: TGTGCCAGCAGCTTAGCCGGGGGGCGAGGATCGAGCAATCAGCCCCAGCATTTT.

V is TRBV27 and J is TRBJ1-2; D ambiguous. The CDR3 length is 15 residues. Germline V gene data show CDR1 as MNHEY and CDR2 as SMNVEV (reference sequence). Trimming cost V 0 bases and J 4 bases, with 12 bases left between them. The DNA for the CDR3 is TGTGCCAGCAGTTTATCTTCCCAGAATTCCTATGGCTACACCTTC. It encodes CASSLSSQNSYGYTF.